This paragraph covers one TCR beta chain sequence. No antigen is known for it. This specimen belongs to a study of cytomegalovirus exposure and HLA in healthy donors. Turning to the study itself: A prior analysis found roughly 110 million unique TCR beta sequences from some 190 million T cells. HLA-typed donors contributed around 88 million unique TCRs, which were held in an early data release.

Use of 60 Vbeta and 13 Jbeta primers characterized the PCR. Profiled with immunoSEQ multiplex PCR; TCRdb holds only in-frame clones, not every one. The sample lists about 120,000 clones; about 86% were seen once. Study conclusions and caveats: The records held CMV serostatus as the only immune exposure information.

The TCR originated in a woman aged 25 to 39 in good health and CMV-seronegative. The sequenced material came from PBMCs.

The CDR3 is CASSLGAGPETQYF. The CDR3 DNA is TGTGCCAGCAGTTTAGGGGCAGGACCAGAGACCCAGTACTTC. The genes are TRBV28 and TRBJ2-5; D might be TRBD1 (5 bases). The CDR3 is 14 residues long. The V end lost 2 bases, the J end lost 4 bases, and 11 bases lay between the germline ends. Germline lookup yields CDR1 MDHEN and CDR2 SYDVKM.